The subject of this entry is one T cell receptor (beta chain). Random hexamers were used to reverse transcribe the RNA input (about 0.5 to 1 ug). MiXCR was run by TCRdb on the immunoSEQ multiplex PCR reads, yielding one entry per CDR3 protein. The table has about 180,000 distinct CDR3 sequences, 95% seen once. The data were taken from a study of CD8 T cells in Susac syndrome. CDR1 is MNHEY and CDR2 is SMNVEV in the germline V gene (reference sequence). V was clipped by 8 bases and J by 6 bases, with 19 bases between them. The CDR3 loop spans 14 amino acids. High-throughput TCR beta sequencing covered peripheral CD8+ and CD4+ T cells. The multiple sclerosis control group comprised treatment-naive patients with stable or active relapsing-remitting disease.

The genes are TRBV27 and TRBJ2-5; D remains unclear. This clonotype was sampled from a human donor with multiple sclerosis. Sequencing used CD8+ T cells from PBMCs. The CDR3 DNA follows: TGTGCCAGCGGCGTGACGGAGTCGCGGAAGACCCAGTACTTC. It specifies CASGVTESRKTQYF.